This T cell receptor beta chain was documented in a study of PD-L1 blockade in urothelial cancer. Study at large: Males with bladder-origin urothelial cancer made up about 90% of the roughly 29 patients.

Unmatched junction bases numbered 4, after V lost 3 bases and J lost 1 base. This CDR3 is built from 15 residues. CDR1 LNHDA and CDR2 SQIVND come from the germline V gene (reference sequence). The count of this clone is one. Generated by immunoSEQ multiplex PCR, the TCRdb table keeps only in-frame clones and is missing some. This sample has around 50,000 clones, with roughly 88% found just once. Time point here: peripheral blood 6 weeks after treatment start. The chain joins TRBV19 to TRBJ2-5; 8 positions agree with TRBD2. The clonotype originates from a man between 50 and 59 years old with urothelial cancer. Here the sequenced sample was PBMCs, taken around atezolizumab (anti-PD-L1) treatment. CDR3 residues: CASSIMGTSQETQYF. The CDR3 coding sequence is TGTGCCAGTAGTATTATGGGGACTAGCCAAGAGACCCAGTACTTC.